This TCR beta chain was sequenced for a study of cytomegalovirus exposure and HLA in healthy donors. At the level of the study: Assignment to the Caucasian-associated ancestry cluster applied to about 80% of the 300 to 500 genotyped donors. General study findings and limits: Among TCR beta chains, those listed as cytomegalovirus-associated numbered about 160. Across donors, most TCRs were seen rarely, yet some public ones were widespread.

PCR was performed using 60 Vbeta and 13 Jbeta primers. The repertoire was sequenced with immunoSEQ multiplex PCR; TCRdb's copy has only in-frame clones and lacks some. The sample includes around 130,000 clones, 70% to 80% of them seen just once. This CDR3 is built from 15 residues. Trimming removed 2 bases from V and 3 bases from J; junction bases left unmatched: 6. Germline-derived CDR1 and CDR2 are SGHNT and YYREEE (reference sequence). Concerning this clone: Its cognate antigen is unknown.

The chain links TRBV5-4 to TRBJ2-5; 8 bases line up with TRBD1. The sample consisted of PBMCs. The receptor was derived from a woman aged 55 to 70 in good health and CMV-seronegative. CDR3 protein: CASSLAGGLKETQYF. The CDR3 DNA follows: TGTGCCAGCAGCTTAGCAGGGGGCCTGAAAGAGACCCAGTACTTC.